This TCR beta chain was identified during a study of cytomegalovirus exposure and HLA in healthy donors. About the study: Samples from HLA-typed donors yielded about 85 million unique TCRs in an early data release. General study findings and limits: Earlier analysis looked at TCR beta V segments, and most were productive about 90% or about 30% of the time. Reports state that TCR beta sequences accurately predicted most subjects' HLA-A and HLA-B alleles.

Researchers ran the PCR with 60 Vbeta and 13 Jbeta primers. Clones were read by immunoSEQ multiplex PCR, and TCRdb kept only the in-frame ones, dropping some. The sample holds approximately 160,000 clones, approximately 84% seen once. Germline trimming cut 6 bases from V and 4 bases from J; bases unmatched to any gene: 7. Germline loops: CDR1 KGHSH, CDR2 LQKENI. The CDR3 consists of 15 residues. Note on this clone: Its antigen remains unidentified.

Sequenced input: PBMCs. The clonotype originates from a woman between 45 and 60 years old in good health and CMV-seropositive. The rearrangement uses TRBV18 and TRBJ1-5; 9 bases are shared with TRBD1. As DNA, the CDR3 is TGTGCCAGCTCGACCGGACAGGGGAGTAATCAGCCCCAGCATTTT. It encodes CASSTGQGSNQPQHF.